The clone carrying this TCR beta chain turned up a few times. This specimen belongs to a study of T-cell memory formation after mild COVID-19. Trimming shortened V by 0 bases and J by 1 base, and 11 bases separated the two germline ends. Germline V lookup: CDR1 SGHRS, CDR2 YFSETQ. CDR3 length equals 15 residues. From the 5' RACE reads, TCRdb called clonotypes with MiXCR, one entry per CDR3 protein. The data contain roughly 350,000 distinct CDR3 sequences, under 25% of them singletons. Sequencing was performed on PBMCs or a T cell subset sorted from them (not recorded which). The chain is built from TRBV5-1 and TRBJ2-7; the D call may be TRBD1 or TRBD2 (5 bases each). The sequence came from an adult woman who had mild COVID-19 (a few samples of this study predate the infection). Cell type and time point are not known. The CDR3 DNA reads TGCGCCAGCAGCTTGGAGATTGGGGGATCCTACGAGCAGTACTTC. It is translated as CASSLEIGGSYEQYF.